The source of this TCR beta chain is a study of beta chain features in type 1 diabetes. Germline V CDR1 and CDR2: SGHAT, FQDESV (reference sequence). V gave up 3 bases and J gave up 6 bases; unmatched junction bases: 5. This CDR3 contains 15 residues. The isolated RNA, all of it, was reverse transcribed, so expressed TCRB transcripts were what got sequenced. Libraries were prepared by immunoSEQ multiplex PCR; TCRdb keeps only in-frame clonotypes and omits some of them. The repertoire holds some 220,000 clones, with approximately 10% as singletons. V is TRBV11-1 and J is TRBJ2-1; 10 bases are shared with TRBD2. The sequence came from a man younger than 35 in good health. Sequencing was performed on central memory CD4+ T cells from blood. The CDR3 loop is CASSFSGRFGNEQFF. The CDR3 nucleotides are TGTGCCAGCAGCTTTAGCGGGAGGTTTGGCAATGAGCAGTTCTTC.